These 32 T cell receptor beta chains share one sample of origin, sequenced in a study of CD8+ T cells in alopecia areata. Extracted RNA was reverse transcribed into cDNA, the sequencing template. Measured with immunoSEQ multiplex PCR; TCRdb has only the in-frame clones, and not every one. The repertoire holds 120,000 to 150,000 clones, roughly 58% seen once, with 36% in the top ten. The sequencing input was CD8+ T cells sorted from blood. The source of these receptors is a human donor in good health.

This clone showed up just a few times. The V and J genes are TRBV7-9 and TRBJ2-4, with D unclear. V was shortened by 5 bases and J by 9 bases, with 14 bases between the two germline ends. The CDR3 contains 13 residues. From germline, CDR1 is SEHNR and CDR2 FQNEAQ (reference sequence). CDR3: CASSPSTVTIQYF. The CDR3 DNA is TGTGCCAGCAGCCCCTCCACGGTAACCATTCAGTACTTC.

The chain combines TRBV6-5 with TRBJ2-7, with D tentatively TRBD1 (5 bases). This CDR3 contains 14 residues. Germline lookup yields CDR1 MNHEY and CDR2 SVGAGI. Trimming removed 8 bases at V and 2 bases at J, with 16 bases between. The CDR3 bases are TGTGCCAGCGCCTTCGGACAAGGGGCCTACGAGCAGTACTTC. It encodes CASAFGQGAYEQYF.

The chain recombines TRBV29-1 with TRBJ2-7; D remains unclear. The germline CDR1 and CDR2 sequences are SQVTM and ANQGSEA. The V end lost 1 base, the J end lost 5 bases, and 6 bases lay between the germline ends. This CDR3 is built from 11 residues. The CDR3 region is CSVEGWDEQYF. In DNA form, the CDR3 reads TGCAGCGTTGAAGGGTGGGACGAGCAGTACTTC.

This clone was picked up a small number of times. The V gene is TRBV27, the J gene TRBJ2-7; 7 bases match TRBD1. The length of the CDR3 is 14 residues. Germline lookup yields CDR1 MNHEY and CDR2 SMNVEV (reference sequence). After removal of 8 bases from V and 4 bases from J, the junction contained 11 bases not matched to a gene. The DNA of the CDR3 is TGTGCCAGCGGAGTCCGGGACAGAGGGTACGAGCAGTACTTC. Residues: CASGVRDRGYEQYF.

Written as DNA, the CDR3 is TGTGCCAGCAGTAAGGCTAGTAATGAGCAGTTCTTC. Translated: CASSKASNEQFF. The gene calls are TRBV27 and TRBJ2-1; D ambiguous. The CDR3 length is 12 residues. V lost 5 bases to trimming and J lost 7 bases, with 9 bases between them. Germline V gene sequence: CDR1 MNHEY, CDR2 SMNVEV (reference sequence).

The CDR3 loop is CSVQRGPSSGNTIYF. The CDR3 DNA follows: TGCAGCGTTCAAAGGGGACCGAGCTCTGGAAACACCATATATTTT. The chain uses TRBV29-1 and TRBJ1-3; a weak D match, TRBD1 (5 bases). The CDR3 sequence is 15 residues long. Germline V gene lookup returns CDR1 SQVTM and CDR2 ANQGSEA. V lost 5 bases to trimming and J lost 0 bases, with 14 bases between them. Looking up the rest from reference TRBV29-1 and TRBJ1-3 gives the full variable domain: SAVISQKPSRDICQRGTSLTIQCQVDSQVTMMFWYRQQPGQSLTLIATANQGSEATYESGFVIDKFPISRPNLTFSTLTVSNMSPEDSSIYLCSVQRGPSSGNTIYFGEGSWLTVV.

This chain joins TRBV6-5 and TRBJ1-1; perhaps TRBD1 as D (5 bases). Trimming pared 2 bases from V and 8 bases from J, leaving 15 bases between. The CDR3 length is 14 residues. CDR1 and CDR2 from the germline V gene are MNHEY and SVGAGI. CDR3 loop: CASSYRRTGGEAFF. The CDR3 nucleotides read TGTGCCAGCAGTTACCGACGGACCGGGGGAGAAGCTTTCTTT.

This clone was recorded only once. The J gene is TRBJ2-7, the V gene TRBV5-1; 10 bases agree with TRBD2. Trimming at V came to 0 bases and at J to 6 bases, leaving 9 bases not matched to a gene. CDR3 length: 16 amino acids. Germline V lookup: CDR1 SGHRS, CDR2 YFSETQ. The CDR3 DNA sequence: TGCGCCAGCAGCTTGGCAGCGGGAGGGCCTTTGGGCGAGCAGTACTTC. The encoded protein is CASSLAAGGPLGEQYF.

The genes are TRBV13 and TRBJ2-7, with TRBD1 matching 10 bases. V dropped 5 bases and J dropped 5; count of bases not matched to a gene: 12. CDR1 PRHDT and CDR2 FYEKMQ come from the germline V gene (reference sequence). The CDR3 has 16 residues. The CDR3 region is CASSQWGQGSGDEQYF. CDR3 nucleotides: TGTGCCAGCAGCCAATGGGGACAGGGGTCCGGAGACGAGCAGTACTTC.

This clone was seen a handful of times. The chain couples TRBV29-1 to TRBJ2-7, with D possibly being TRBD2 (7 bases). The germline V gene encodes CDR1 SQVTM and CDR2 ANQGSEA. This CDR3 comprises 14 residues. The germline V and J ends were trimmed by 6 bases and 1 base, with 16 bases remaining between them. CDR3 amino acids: CSVGSGGASYEQYF. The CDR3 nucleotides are TGCAGCGTGGGGTCGGGGGGCGCTTCCTACGAGCAGTACTTC.

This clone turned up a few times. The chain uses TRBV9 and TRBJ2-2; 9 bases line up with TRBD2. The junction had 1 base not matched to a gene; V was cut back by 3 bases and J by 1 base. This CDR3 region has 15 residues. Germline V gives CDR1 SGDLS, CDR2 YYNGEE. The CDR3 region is CASSETSGNTGELFF. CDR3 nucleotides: TGTGCCAGCAGCGAGACTAGCGGGAACACCGGGGAGCTGTTTTTT.

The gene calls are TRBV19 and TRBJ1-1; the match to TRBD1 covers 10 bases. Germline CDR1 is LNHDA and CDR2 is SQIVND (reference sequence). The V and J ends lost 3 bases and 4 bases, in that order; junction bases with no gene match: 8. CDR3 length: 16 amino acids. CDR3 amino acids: CASSIGLGQGSTEAFF. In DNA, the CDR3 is TGTGCCAGTAGTATTGGATTGGGACAGGGGAGCACTGAAGCTTTCTTT.

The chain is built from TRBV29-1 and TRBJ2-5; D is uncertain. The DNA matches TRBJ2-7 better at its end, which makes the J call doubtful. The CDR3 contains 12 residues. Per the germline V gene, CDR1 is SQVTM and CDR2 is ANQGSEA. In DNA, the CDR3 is TGCAGCGTTCGCAACGGCGCCTACGAGCAGTACTTC. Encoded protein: CSVRNGAYEQYF.

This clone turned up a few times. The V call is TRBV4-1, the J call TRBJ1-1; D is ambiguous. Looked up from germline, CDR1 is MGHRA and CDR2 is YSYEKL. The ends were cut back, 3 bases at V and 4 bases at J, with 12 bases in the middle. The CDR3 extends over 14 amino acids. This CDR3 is CASSHRGGSTEAFF. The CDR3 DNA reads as TGCGCCAGCAGCCATAGAGGTGGGAGCACTGAAGCTTTCTTT.

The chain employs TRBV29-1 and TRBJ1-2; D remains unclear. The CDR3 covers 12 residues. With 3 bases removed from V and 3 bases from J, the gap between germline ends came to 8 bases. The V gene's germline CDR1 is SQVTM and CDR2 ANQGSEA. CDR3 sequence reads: CSVDEIHYGYTF. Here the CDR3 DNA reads TGCAGCGTTGATGAGATTCACTATGGCTACACCTTC.

The chain's CDR3 is CASSRAPLADGYTF. Written as DNA, the CDR3 is TGCGCCAGCAGCCGAGCCCCCTTGGCCGATGGCTACACCTTC. The rearrangement joins TRBV5-1 to TRBJ1-2, with no clear D. This CDR3 comprises 14 residues. The V gene's germline CDR1 is SGHRS and CDR2 YFSETQ. Trimming pared 4 bases from V and 6 bases from J, leaving 16 bases between. The variable domain in full, with the rest retrieved from reference TRBV5-1 and TRBJ1-2, is KAGVTQTPRYLIKTRGQQVTLSCSPISGHRSVSWYQQTPGQGLQFLFEYFSETQRNKGNFPGRFSGRQFSNSRSEMNVSTLELGDSALYLCASSRAPLADGYTFGSGTRLTVV.

CDR3 amino acids: CASSERDLRYTEAFF. CDR3 bases: TGTGCCAGCAGCGAGAGGGACCTCAGATACACTGAAGCTTTCTTT. The rearrangement joins TRBV7-9 to TRBJ1-1, with TRBD1 as a possible D gene (5 bases). The V and J ends lost 5 bases and 3 bases respectively, with 16 bases between them. The CDR3 consists of 15 residues. The germline V gene has CDR1 SEHNR and CDR2 FQNEAQ (reference sequence).

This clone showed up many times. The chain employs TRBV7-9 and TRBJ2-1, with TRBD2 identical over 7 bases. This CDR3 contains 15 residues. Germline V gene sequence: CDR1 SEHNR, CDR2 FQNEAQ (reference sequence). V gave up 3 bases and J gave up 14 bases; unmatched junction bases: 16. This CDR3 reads CASSLDPRDYEEEFF. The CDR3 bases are TGTGCCAGCAGCTTGGATCCCCGGGACTACGAGGAAGAGTTCTTC.

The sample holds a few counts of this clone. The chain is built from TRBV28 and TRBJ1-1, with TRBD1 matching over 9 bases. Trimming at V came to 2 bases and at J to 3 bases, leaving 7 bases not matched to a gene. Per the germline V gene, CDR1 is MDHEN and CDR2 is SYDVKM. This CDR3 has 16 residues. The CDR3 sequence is CASSLPRDREYTEAFF. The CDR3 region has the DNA TGTGCCAGCAGTTTACCCCGGGACAGGGAATACACTGAAGCTTTCTTT.

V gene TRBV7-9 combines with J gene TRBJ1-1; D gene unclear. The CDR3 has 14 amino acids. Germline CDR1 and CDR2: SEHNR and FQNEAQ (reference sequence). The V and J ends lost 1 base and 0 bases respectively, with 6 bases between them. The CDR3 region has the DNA TGTGCCAGCAGCTTAGTCCCCCTGAACACTGAAGCTTTCTTT. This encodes CASSLVPLNTEAFF.

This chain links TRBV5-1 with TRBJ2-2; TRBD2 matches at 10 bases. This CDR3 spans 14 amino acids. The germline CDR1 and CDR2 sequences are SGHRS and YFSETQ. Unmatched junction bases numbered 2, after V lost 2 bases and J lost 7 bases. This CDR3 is CASSFGTSDGELFF. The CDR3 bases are TGCGCCAGCAGCTTCGGGACTAGCGACGGGGAGCTGTTTTTT.

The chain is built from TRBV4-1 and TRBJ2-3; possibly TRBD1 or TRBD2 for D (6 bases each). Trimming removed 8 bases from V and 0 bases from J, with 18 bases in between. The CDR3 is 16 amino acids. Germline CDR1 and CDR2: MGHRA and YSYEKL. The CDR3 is CASLARQGTSTDTQYF. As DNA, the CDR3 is TGCGCCAGCCTCGCCCGCCAGGGGACTAGCACAGATACGCAGTATTTT.

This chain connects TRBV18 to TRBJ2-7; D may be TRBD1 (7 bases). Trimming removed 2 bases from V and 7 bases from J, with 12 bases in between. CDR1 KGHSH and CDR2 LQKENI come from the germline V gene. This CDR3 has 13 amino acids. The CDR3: CASSPDRAGEQYF. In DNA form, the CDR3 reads TGTGCCAGCTCACCAGACAGGGCGGGGGAGCAGTACTTC.

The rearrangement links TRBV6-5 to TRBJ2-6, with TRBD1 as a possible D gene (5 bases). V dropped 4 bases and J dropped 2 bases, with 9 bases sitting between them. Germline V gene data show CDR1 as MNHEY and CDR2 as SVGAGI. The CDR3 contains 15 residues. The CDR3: CASSSGHPGANVLTF. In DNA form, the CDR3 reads TGTGCCAGCAGTTCCGGACACCCTGGGGCCAACGTCCTGACTTTC.

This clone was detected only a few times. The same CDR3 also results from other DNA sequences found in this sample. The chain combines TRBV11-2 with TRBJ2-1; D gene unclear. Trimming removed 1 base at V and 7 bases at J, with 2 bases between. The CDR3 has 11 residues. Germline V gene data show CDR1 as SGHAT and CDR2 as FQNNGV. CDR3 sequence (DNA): TGTGCCAGCAGCTTAGCAAATGAGCAGTTCTTC. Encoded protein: CASSLANEQFF.

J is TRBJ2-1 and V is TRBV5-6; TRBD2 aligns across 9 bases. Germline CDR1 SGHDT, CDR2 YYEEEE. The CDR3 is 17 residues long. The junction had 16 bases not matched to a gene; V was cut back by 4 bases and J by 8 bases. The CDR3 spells CASSPDSGSTEMHEQFF. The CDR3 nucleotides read TGTGCCAGCAGCCCCGATAGCGGGAGTACGGAGATGCATGAGCAGTTCTTC. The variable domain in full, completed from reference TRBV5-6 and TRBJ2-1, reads DAGVTQSPTHLIKTRGQQVTLRCSPKSGHDTVSWYQQALGQGPQFIFQYYEEEERQRGNFPDRFSGHQFPNYSSELNVNALLLGDSALYLCASSPDSGSTEMHEQFFGPGTRLTVL.

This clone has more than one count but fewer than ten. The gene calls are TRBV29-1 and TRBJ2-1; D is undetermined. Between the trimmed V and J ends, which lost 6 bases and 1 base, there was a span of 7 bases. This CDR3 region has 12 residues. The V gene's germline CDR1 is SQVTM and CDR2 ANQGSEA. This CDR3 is CSVDKSYNEQFF. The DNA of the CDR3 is TGCAGCGTGGATAAGTCCTACAATGAGCAGTTCTTC.

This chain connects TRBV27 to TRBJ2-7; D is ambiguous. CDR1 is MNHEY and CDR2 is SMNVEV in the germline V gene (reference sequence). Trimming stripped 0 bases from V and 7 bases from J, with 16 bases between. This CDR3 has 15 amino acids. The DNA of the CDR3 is TGTGCCAGCAGTTTATCCGAATCGGGTTTGAGAGAGCAGTACTTC. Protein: CASSLSESGLREQYF.

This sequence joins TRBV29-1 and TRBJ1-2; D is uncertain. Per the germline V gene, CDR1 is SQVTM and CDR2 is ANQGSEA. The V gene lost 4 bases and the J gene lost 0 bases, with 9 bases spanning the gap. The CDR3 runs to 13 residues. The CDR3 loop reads CSVGEETNYGYTF. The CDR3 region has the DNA TGCAGCGTTGGAGAGGAGACTAACTATGGCTACACCTTC. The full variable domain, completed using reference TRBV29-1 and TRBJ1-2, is SAVISQKPSRDICQRGTSLTIQCQVDSQVTMMFWYRQQPGQSLTLIATANQGSEATYESGFVIDKFPISRPNLTFSTLTVSNMSPEDSSIYLCSVGEETNYGYTFGSGTRLTVV.

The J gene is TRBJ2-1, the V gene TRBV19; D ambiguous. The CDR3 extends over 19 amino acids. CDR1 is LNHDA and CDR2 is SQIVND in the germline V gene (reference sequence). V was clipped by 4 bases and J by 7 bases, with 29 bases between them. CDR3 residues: CASSRARSLTAGWGNEQFF. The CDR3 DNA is TGTGCCAGTAGTAGAGCCCGTTCACTCACTGCAGGTTGGGGTAATGAGCAGTTCTTC.

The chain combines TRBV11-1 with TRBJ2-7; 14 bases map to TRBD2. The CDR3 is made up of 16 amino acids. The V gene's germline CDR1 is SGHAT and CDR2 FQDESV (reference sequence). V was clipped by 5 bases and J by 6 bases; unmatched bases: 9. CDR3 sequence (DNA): TGTGCCAGCAGCCCCCAGGGACTAGCGGGAGCAGCCGAGCAGTACTTC. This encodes CASSPQGLAGAAEQYF.

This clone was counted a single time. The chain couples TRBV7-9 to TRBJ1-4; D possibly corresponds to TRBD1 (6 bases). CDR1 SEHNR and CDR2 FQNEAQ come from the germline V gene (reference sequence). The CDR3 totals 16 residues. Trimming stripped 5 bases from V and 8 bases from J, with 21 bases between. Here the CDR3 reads CASSPDPVAGAEKLFF. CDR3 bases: TGTGCCAGCAGCCCAGATCCGGTGGCAGGGGCCGAAAAACTGTTTTTT.